This TCR beta chain was obtained from a study of OX40 agonist ivuxolimab in advanced cancers. Background on the study: The patients' treatment was ivuxolimab, an agonistic anti-OX40 (CD134) antibody. Among those treated, three patients had partial responses, one with hepatocellular carcinoma and two with cutaneous melanoma. The dose-escalation cohort was around 83% male, with a mean age of 60 years, ranging roughly 20 to 90. Whole-study findings and limits: Partial responders dosed at 0.1-3.0 mg/kg displayed clonal expansion ranking among the lowest.

V lost 4 bases and J 5 bases, leaving 12 bases between the germline ends. The length of the CDR3 is 13 residues. CDR1 SGDLS and CDR2 YYNGEE come from the germline V gene. Clones were sequenced by immunoSEQ multiplex PCR, and TCRdb holds only the in-frame ones, with some missing. This table has some 100,000 clones, approximately 90% appearing once. To note about this clone: What it binds is not known.

Sequenced material: CD4+ or CD8+ T cells sorted from blood, taken in a trial of the OX40 agonist ivuxolimab. The chain joins TRBV9 to TRBJ2-5; TRBD1 or TRBD2 may be the D gene (7 bases each). This TCR derives from an adult with an advanced solid tumor such as melanoma, head and neck, liver or kidney cancer. CDR3 loop: CASSSQGGETQYF. The CDR3 DNA follows: TGTGCCAGCAGCTCCCAGGGGGGGGAGACCCAGTACTTC.